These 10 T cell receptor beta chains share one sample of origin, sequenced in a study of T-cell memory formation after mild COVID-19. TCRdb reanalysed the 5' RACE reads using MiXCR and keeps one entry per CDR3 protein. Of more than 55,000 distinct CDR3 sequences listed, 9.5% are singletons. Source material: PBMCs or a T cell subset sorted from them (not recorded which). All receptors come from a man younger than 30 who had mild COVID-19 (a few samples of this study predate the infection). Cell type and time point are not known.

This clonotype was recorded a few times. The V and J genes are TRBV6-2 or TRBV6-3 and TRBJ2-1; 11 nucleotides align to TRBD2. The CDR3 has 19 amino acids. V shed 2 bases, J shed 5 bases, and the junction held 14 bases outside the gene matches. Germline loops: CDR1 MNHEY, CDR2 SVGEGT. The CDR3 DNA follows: TGTGCCAGCAGTTACATACTCCGCCCGACTAGCGGGGCAAACAATGAGCAGTTCTTC. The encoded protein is CASSYILRPTSGANNEQFF.

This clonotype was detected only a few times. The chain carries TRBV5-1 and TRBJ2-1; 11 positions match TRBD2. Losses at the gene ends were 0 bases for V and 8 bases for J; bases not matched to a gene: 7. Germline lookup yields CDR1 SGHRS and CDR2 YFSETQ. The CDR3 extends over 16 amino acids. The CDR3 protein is CASSLGWLAGGDEQFF. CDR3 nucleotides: TGCGCCAGCAGCTTGGGGTGGCTAGCGGGGGGCGATGAGCAGTTCTTC.

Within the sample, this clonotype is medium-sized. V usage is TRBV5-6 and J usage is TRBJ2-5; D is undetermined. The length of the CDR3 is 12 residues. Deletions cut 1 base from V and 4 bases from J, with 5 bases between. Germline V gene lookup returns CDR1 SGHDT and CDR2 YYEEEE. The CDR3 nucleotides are TGTGCCAGCAGCTTGTTCACAGAGACCCAGTACTTC. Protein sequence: CASSLFTETQYF.

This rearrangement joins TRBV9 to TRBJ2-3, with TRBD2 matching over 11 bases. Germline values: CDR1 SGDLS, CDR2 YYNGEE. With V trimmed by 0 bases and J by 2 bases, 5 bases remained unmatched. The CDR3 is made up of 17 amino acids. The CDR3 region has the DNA TGTGCCAGCAGCGTAGTTGATAGCGGGGGGGTCACAGATACGCAGTATTTT. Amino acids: CASSVVDSGGVTDTQYF. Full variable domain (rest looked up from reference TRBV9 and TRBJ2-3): DSGVTQTPKHLITATGQRVTLRCSPRSGDLSVYWYQQSLDQGLQFLIQYYNGEERAKGNILERFSAQQFPDLHSELNLSSLELGDSALYFCASSVVDSGGVTDTQYFGPGTRLTVL.

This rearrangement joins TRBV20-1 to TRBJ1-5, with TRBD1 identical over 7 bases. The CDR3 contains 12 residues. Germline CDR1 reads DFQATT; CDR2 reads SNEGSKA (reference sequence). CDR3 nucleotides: TGCAGCCCAGGGACAGCAAATCAGCCCCAGCATTTT. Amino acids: CSPGTANQPQHF.

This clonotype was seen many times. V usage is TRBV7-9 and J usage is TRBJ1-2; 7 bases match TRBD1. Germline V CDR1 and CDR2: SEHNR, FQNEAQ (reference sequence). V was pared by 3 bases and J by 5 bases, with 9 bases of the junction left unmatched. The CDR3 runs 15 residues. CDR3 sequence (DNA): TGTGCCAGCAGCTTTGGGAGAGGGGGCGCTTATGGCTACACCTTC. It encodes CASSFGRGGAYGYTF.

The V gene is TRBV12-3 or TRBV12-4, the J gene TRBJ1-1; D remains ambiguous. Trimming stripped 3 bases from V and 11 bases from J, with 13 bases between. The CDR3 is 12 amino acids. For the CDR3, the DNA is TGTGCCAGCAGTTTTGTCGCAACGGACGCTTTCTTT. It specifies CASSFVATDAFF.

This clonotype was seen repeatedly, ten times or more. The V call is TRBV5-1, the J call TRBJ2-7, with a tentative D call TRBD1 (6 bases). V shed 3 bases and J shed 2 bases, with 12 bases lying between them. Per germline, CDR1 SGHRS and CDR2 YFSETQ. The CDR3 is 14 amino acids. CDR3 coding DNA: TGCGCCAGCAGCTATTTAACAGGGCCCTACGAGCAGTACTTC. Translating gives CASSYLTGPYEQYF.

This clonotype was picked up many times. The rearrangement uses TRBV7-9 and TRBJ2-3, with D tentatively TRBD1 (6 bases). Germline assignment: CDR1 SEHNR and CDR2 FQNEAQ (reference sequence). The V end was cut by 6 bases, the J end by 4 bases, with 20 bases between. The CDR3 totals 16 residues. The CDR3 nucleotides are TGTGCCAGCAGGGCGAAAAGGCAGGGGAATGCAGATACGCAGTATTTT. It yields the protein CASRAKRQGNADTQYF. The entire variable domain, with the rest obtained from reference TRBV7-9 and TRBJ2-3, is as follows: DTGVSQNPRHKITKRGQNVTFRCDPISEHNRLYWYRQTLGQGPEFLTYFQNEAQLEKSRLLSDRFSAERPKGSFSTLEIQRTEQGDSAMYLCASRAKRQGNADTQYFGPGTRLTVL.

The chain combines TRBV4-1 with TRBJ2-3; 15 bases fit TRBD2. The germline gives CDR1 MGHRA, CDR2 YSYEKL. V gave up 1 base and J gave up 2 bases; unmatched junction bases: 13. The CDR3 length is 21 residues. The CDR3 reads CASSQVGTSGGTPLYTDTQYF. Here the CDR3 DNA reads TGCGCCAGCAGCCAAGTAGGGACTAGCGGGGGGACCCCACTCTACACAGATACGCAGTATTTT.